Following are 15 T cell receptor beta chains from one sample sequenced in a study of graft-versus-host responses after intestinal transplantation. The data were produced by immunoSEQ multiplex PCR, yet TCRdb's version contains in-frame clones alone and is incomplete. The repertoire includes 75,000 to 95,000 clones, roughly 91% of them detected once, and about 2% sits in the top ten. No antigen has been identified for these receptors. The source material was unstimulated CD8+ T cells sorted from spleen or lymph node cells, sampled before intestinal transplant. These receptor sequences come from a human donor who received an intestinal transplant.

The chain employs TRBV11-2 and TRBJ2-1, with D perhaps matching TRBD2 (5 bases). The CDR3 sequence is 15 residues long. CDR1 and CDR2 (germline): SGHAT, FQNNGV. Trimming took 3 bases from V and 0 from J, leaving 9 bases between them. The CDR3 nucleotides are TGTGCCAGCAGCTTTGCGGACTTCTCCTACAATGAGCAGTTCTTC. Residues: CASSFADFSYNEQFF.

The V call is TRBV27, the J call TRBJ1-3; unclear D gene. CDR3 size: 12 residues. Per the germline V gene, CDR1 is MNHEY and CDR2 is SMNVEV (reference sequence). Trimming took 6 bases from V and 2 from J, leaving 5 bases between them. The CDR3 loop reads CASSGAGNTIYF. The CDR3 DNA follows: TGTGCCAGCAGCGGGGCTGGAAACACCATATATTTT.

The gene calls are TRBV4-1 and TRBJ2-3; D remains unclear. CDR3 size: 13 residues. With 4 bases removed from V and 0 bases from J, the gap between germline ends came to 5 bases. Looked up from germline, CDR1 is MGHRA and CDR2 is YSYEKL. DNA for the CDR3: TGCGCCAGCAGCCGCACTAGCACAGATACGCAGTATTTT. Translated, it gives CASSRTSTDTQYF.

J is TRBJ2-7 and V is TRBV15; 9 bases align to TRBD1. The junction had 12 bases not matched to a gene; V was cut back by 4 bases and J by 5 bases. CDR1 is LNHNV, CDR2 YYDKDF, per germline (reference sequence). This CDR3 is 16 amino acids long. The CDR3 DNA follows: TGTGCCACCAGCACAGAAACAGGGGACAGGGAGAACGAGCAGTACTTC. This gives the protein CATSTETGDRENEQYF.

CDR3 in DNA: TGCGCCAGCAGCCAAGAAGCATTGGCAACTAATGAAAAACTGTTTTTT. Its protein product is CASSQEALATNEKLFF. The chain combines TRBV4-1 with TRBJ1-4; D not resolved. Germline V CDR1 and CDR2: MGHRA, YSYEKL. The CDR3 is 16 residues long. Deletions cut 0 bases from V and 0 bases from J, with 8 bases between.

V and J are TRBV4-3 and TRBJ2-5; 9 positions match TRBD2. The CDR3 length is 15 residues. In germline, CDR1 is LGHNA, CDR2 YSLEER. J gave up 4 bases and V 1 base, and 4 bases lay outside the gene matches. CDR3 in amino acids: CASSQVLSGGETQYF. CDR3 coding DNA: TGCGCCAGCAGCCAAGTCCTTAGCGGGGGAGAGACCCAGTACTTC.

V and J are TRBV27 and TRBJ2-1, with D maybe TRBD1 (5 bases). V was clipped by 3 bases and J by 8 bases, with 11 bases between them. The CDR3 runs to 13 residues. CDR1 is MNHEY, CDR2 SMNVEV, per germline (reference sequence). The CDR3 loop reads CASSLMLGDEQFF. The CDR3 coding sequence is TGTGCCAGCAGTTTGATGCTAGGGGATGAGCAGTTCTTC.

The chain links TRBV10-2 to TRBJ1-6; D is possibly TRBD1 (6 bases). Trimming removed 1 base at V and 8 bases at J, with 12 bases between. This CDR3 spans 15 amino acids. The V gene's germline CDR1 is WSHSY and CDR2 SAAADI. The CDR3 here is CASSEFHRADSPLHF. The CDR3 DNA follows: TGCGCCAGCAGTGAGTTTCACAGGGCCGATTCACCCCTCCACTTT.

The rearrangement links TRBV19 to TRBJ1-3; D gene unclear. Trimming left V 5 bases short and J 4 bases short, with 12 bases between. CDR1 and CDR2 (germline): LNHDA, SQIVND (reference sequence). The CDR3 loop spans 14 amino acids. As DNA, the CDR3 is TGTGCCAGTAGTCCCGGAGAGTCGGGAAACACCATATATTTT. Amino acid sequence: CASSPGESGNTIYF. Full variable domain (outside the CDR3, taken from reference TRBV19 and TRBJ1-3): DGGITQSPKYLFRKEGQNVTLSCEQNLNHDAMYWYRQDPGQGLRLIYYSQIVNDFQKGDIAEGYSVSREKKESFPLTVTSAQKNPTAFYLCASSPGESGNTIYFGEGSWLTVV.

The chain couples TRBV4-1 to TRBJ1-1; D remains unclear. Germline V gene sequence: CDR1 MGHRA, CDR2 YSYEKL. The V end was cut by 1 base, the J end by 0 bases, with 9 bases between. The CDR3 loop spans 15 amino acids. CDR3 in DNA: TGCGCCAGCAGCCAAGGGCCCCTGATGAACACTGAAGCTTTCTTT. This sequence encodes CASSQGPLMNTEAFF.

DNA for the CDR3: TGCGCCAGCAGCAACCCCTTGCAGGGGACCCTCTACGAGCAGTACTTC. Its translation: CASSNPLQGTLYEQYF. The chain couples TRBV5-1 to TRBJ2-7, with D perhaps matching TRBD1 (6 bases). CDR3 length: 16 residues. Trimming took 4 bases from V and 3 from J, leaving 20 bases between them. Germline-derived CDR1 and CDR2 are SGHRS and YFSETQ.

This rearrangement joins TRBV11-2 to TRBJ2-1; 11 bases map to TRBD2. J lost 10 bases, V lost 2 bases, and 4 bases had no gene match. From germline, CDR1 is SGHAT and CDR2 FQNNGV. The CDR3 has 14 amino acids. The CDR3 spells CASSLLAGGHEQFF. CDR3 DNA: TGTGCCAGCAGCTTACTAGCGGGGGGCCACGAGCAGTTCTTC.

The J gene is TRBJ1-1, the V gene TRBV5-5; tentatively, D is TRBD1 (6 bases). The CDR3 totals 14 residues. Trimming took off 4 bases at V and 0 bases at J, with 10 bases between the two ends. CDR1 and CDR2 (germline): SGHKS, YYEKEE (reference sequence). CDR3 in DNA: TGTGCCAGCAGCCCGAGGGGGTTGAACACTGAAGCTTTCTTT. Residues: CASSPRGLNTEAFF.

The chain combines TRBV30 with TRBJ2-2; a weak D match, TRBD1 (6 bases). CDR1 and CDR2 (germline): GTSNPN, SVGIG (reference sequence). The V gene lost 2 bases and the J gene lost 6 bases, with 13 bases spanning the gap. The CDR3 totals 14 residues. CDR3 sequence (DNA): TGTGCCTGGAGTCCCACAGGGTTATCCGGGGAGCTGTTTTTT. This encodes CAWSPTGLSGELFF.

The rearrangement joins TRBV6-4 to TRBJ1-1; no firm D call. Germline V CDR1 and CDR2: MRHNA, SNTAGT. CDR3 length: 13 amino acids. V was cut by 5 bases and J by 4 bases, with 11 bases left in between. The CDR3 region has the DNA TGTGCCAGCAGTACCACGCGGGGCACTGAAGCTTTCTTT. Its translation: CASSTTRGTEAFF.